This T cell receptor beta chain was recovered during a study of Graves' ophthalmopathy and Graves' hyperthyroidism. RNA served as the template for amplifying TCR beta CDR3 regions. HTBI primers primed a first-round RT-PCR, and a second-round multiplex PCR followed. A single record per CDR3 protein comes from TCRdb applying MiXCR to the multiplex PCR reads. Of around 590,000 distinct CDR3 sequences listed, roughly 40% are singletons. As to this clonotype: Its antigen is currently unknown. Compared with germline, one end of the junction differs, possibly owing to a read error.

General study results and limits: Discriminating ophthalmopathy from stable hyperthyroidism, a 13-signature model attained a sensitivity of under 90% and a specificity of approximately 81%. Most thyroid clonotypes with frequency above 0.001 were detected in blood too.

CDR1 and CDR2 (germline): PRHDT, FYEKMQ (reference sequence). The CDR3 totals 13 residues. Hyperthyroidism cases were recent diagnoses of under 2 months' duration in people aged 18 to 65. The chain has TRBV13 and TRBJ2-7; D is undetermined. The clonotype comes from an adult man with Graves' hyperthyroidism. The sample was peripheral blood or thyroid tissue (not recorded which). This CDR3 reads CASSKSVAYEQCF. CDR3 DNA: TGTGCCAGCAGTAAATCAGTGGCATACGAGCAGTGCTTC.